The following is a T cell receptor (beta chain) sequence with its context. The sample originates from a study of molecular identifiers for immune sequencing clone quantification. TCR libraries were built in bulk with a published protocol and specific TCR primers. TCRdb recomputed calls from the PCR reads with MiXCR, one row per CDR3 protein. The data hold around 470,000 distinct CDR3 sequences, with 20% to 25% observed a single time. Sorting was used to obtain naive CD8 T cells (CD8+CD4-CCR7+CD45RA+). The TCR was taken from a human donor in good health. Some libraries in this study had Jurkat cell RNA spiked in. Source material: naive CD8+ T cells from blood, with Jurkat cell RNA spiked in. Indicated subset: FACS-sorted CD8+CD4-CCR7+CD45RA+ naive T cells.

The chain's CDR3 is CSAQRGNTGELFF. DNA of the CDR3: TGCAGTGCTCAGAGGGGGAACACCGGGGAGCTGTTTTTT. V and J are TRBV20-1 and TRBJ2-2; the D call may be TRBD1 or TRBD2 (5 bases each). CDR1 and CDR2 from the germline V gene are DFQATT and SNEGSKA (reference sequence). The V end lost 5 bases, the J end lost 1 base, and 8 bases lay between the germline ends. The CDR3 has 13 amino acids.